This T cell receptor (beta chain) was identified in a study of blood T cell repertoires in COVID-19. Across the study: The United States, Italy and Spain provided the acute and convalescent COVID-19 samples.

This table comes from immunoSEQ multiplex PCR, and its TCRdb copy is limited to in-frame clones, with some not included. The profile shows about 250,000 clones, roughly 85% of them singletons. Trimming removed 5 bases at V and 0 bases at J, with 16 bases between. Germline assignment: CDR1 LNHDA and CDR2 SQIVND (reference sequence). This CDR3 has 16 amino acids. Input material: peripheral blood. The sequence was obtained from a man between 18 and 35 years old with active or convalescent COVID-19. This chain joins TRBV19 and TRBJ1-2; weak D call: TRBD1 (6 bases). CDR3 DNA: TGTGCCAGTAGTCCCAGAGGGGGGGCAACTAACTATGGCTACACCTTC. Translation gives CASSPRGGATNYGYTF.